The entry below gives a single TCR beta chain sequence along with its context. This entry is derived from a study of CD8 T cells in Susac syndrome. RNA amounts of 0.5 to 1 ug underwent reverse transcription with random hexamers. Amplification of TCR beta CDR3 was carried out by immunoSEQ multiplex PCR, which covered 54 Vbeta and 13 Jbeta segments. One entry per CDR3 protein, called by TCRdb with MiXCR from the immunoSEQ multiplex PCR reads. This table has some 300,000 distinct CDR3 sequences, 89% appearing once. This clonotype was sampled from a human donor with multiple sclerosis. Material for sequencing was CD8+ T cells from PBMCs.

Written as DNA, the CDR3 is TGTGCCAGCAGCCCCGGGGGCGAGGACTACGAGCAGTACTTC. Translated, it gives CASSPGGEDYEQYF. The chain couples TRBV11-1 to TRBJ2-7, with D perhaps given as TRBD1 or TRBD2 (6 bases each). The V and J ends lost 5 bases and 3 bases respectively, with 14 bases between them. The CDR3 contains 14 residues. Looked up from germline, CDR1 is SGHAT and CDR2 is FQDESV (reference sequence).